The entry that follows covers one T cell receptor beta chain sequence. The data stem from a study of blood T cell repertoires in COVID-19. At the level of the study: Italy, Spain and the United States were the sources of the convalescent and acute COVID-19 samples. T cells, B-cell-depleted T cells, or PBMCs supplied cDNA or gDNA.

Per the study methods: Quantification of nucleated cells was approximated via reference gene primer amplification. This table comes from immunoSEQ multiplex PCR, and its TCRdb copy is limited to in-frame clones, with some not included. The D gene and trimming were derived from the DNA, and the V and J assignments and clone size from that table. The sample contains about 120,000 clones, about 85% of which appear only once. The length of the CDR3 is 14 residues. V was trimmed by 0 bases and J by 7 bases, leaving 12 bases between them. Germline CDR1 is ENHRY and CDR2 is SYGVKD. Sequenced material: peripheral blood. The rearrangement joins TRBV10-3 to TRBJ1-2; D not resolved. The TCR originated in a man older than 75 with acute or convalescent COVID-19. The DNA of the CDR3 is TGTGCCATCAGTGAGTCGAGAGACACCTCTGGCTACACCTTC. It encodes CAISESRDTSGYTF.